This T cell receptor beta chain was sequenced in a study of control samples from healthy donors and cancer patients. V was cut by 3 bases and J by 7 bases, with 6 bases left in between. Per germline, CDR1 MDHEN and CDR2 SYDVKM. This CDR3 has 11 amino acids. TCRdb's table, derived via immunoSEQ multiplex PCR, lists solely in-frame clones and lacks some. The sample contains 30,000 to 40,000 clones, about 85% of which appear only once. The chain couples TRBV28 to TRBJ1-2; D possibly corresponds to TRBD1 (6 bases). The receptor was derived from a woman aged 40-49 years with lung cancer. Sequencing was carried out using PBMCs. The CDR3 nucleotides read TGTGCCAGCAGTTTCAGGGGTGGCTACACCTTC. It encodes CASSFRGGYTF.